These T cell receptor beta chains were read from a single sample in a study of T cells after yellow fever vaccination. TCRdb reanalysed the 5' RACE reads using MiXCR and keeps one entry per CDR3 protein. The sample lists about 340,000 distinct CDR3 sequences; 4% were seen once. Sequencing was performed on PBMCs, taken 5 days after the yellow fever booster vaccination. These receptors all come from a man aged 18 to 35 who received the YFV17D yellow fever vaccine. CDR3s include the opening cysteine and the closing phenylalanine or tryptophan. The order of the fields is D gene, J gene, V gene, clone size, CDR3 protein, CDR3 DNA. A D gene is named only where the DNA matches it firmly. Size is stated for part of the rows, as once, few or many counts, or as a class when the clone is expanded.

TRBD2	TRBJ2-5	TRBV7-2	many	CASSLAGVQETQYF	TGTGCCAGCAGCCTAGCGGGCGTCCAAGAGACCCAGTACTTC
-	TRBJ1-1	TRBV7-2	many	CASSSQGTNTEAFF	TGTGCCAGCAGCTCGCAGGGGACTAACACTGAAGCTTTCTTT
-	TRBJ1-2	TRBV4-3	few	CASSHLPGQLYGYTF	TGCGCCAGCAGCCATCTCCCGGGACAACTCTATGGCTACACCTTC
TRBD1	TRBJ2-1	TRBV7-2	-	CASSSGTGFDEQFF	TGTGCCAGCAGCTCCGGGACAGGGTTCGATGAGCAGTTCTTC
-	TRBJ1-5	TRBV29-1	few	CSVGDGFNQPQHF	TGCAGCGTTGGGGACGGTTTCAATCAGCCCCAGCATTTT
TRBD2	TRBJ2-2	TRBV7-9	-	CASSLSGARNTGELFF	TGTGCCAGCAGCCTTAGCGGGGCCAGGAACACCGGGGAGCTGTTTTTT
-	TRBJ1-2	TRBV20-1	few	CSASGYNHGYTF	TGCAGTGCGTCAGGTTACAATCATGGCTACACCTTC
-	TRBJ1-1	TRBV7-2	many	CASSLARQEAFF	TGTGCCAGCAGCTTAGCCAGACAGGAAGCTTTCTTT
-	TRBJ1-1	TRBV20-1	few	CSAKFGTPNTEAFF	TGCAGTGCTAAATTCGGGACACCCAACACTGAAGCTTTCTTT
-	TRBJ1-3	TRBV6-5	-	CASSGDRLMTGNTIYF	TGTGCCAGCAGTGGTGACAGGCTGATGACTGGAAACACCATATATTTT
TRBD2	TRBJ2-5	TRBV7-8	many	CASSPGLAGGETQYF	TGTGCCAGCAGCCCTGGACTAGCGGGCGGGGAGACCCAGTACTTC
-	TRBJ1-2	TRBV29-1	many	CSVDSAGDNDGYTF	TGCAGCGTGGATTCGGCGGGGGATAATGATGGCTACACCTTC
-	TRBJ1-1	TRBV4-3	-	CASSHQTGSEAFF	TGCGCCAGCAGCCATCAGACAGGATCAGAAGCTTTCTTT
TRBD1	TRBJ1-1	TRBV9	many	CASSVGTGGFMNTEAFF	TGTGCCAGCAGCGTCGGGACAGGGGGCTTCATGAACACTGAAGCTTTCTTT
-	TRBJ1-5	TRBV18	-	CASSPNQGGNQPQHF	TGTGCCAGCTCACCAAATCAGGGAGGCAATCAGCCCCAGCATTTT
TRBD2	TRBJ2-1	TRBV12-3/TRBV12-4	many	CASSLLAGGRNEQFF	TGTGCCAGCAGTTTATTAGCGGGGGGGCGCAATGAGCAGTTCTTC
-	TRBJ1-2	TRBV6-1	-	CASSDGEYGYTF	TGTGCCAGCAGTGACGGGGAGTATGGCTACACCTTC
TRBD2	TRBJ2-3	TRBV5-1	few	CASSLLAGGDTDTQYF	TGCGCCAGCAGCTTGCTAGCGGGGGGAGACACAGATACGCAGTATTTT
TRBD1	TRBJ1-1	TRBV7-2	-	CASRTQGARSTEAFF	TGTGCCAGCAGAACTCAGGGGGCGCGGTCCACTGAAGCTTTCTTT
-	TRBJ2-3	TRBV12-3/TRBV12-4	few	CASSLGGSADTQYF	TGTGCCAGCAGCTTGGGGGGTTCTGCAGATACGCAGTATTTT
-	TRBJ2-7	TRBV4-3	many	CASSPRQYTYEQYF	TGCGCCAGCAGCCCCCGTCAGTACACCTACGAGCAGTACTTC
TRBD2	TRBJ2-1	TRBV20-1	-	CSARDGSGGGNEQFF	TGCAGTGCTAGAGACGGTAGCGGGGGAGGCAATGAGCAGTTCTTC
-	TRBJ2-3	TRBV19	few	CASSSYSTSTDTQYF	TGTGCCAGTAGTAGCTACAGTACTAGCACAGATACGCAGTATTTT
-	TRBJ1-2	TRBV5-1	few	CASSLSGQTTIYGYTF	TGCGCCAGCAGCTTGAGTGGTCAGACTACCATCTATGGCTACACCTTC
TRBD1	TRBJ2-1	TRBV5-1	many	CASSSRTGGNEQFF	TGCGCCAGCAGCTCCAGGACAGGGGGTAATGAGCAGTTCTTC
-	TRBJ2-7	TRBV4-2	-	CASRDPTAPLEQYF	TGTGCCAGCAGGGACCCGACGGCCCCCCTGGAGCAGTACTTC
-	TRBJ1-5	TRBV6-2/TRBV6-3	few	CASRGGNQPQHF	TGTGCCAGCAGGGGCGGCAATCAGCCCCAGCATTTT
TRBD2	TRBJ2-5	TRBV5-4	-	CASSSGSGGLETQYF	TGTGCCAGCAGCTCGGGTAGCGGGGGGTTGGAGACCCAGTACTTC
TRBD1	TRBJ1-5	TRBV11-2	-	CASSPLTGRGQPQHF	TGTGCCAGCAGCCCCTTGACAGGGAGGGGTCAGCCCCAGCATTTT
TRBD1	TRBJ2-1	TRBV5-1	many	CASSDSGTGGKNAYNEQFF	TGCGCCAGCAGCGATTCCGGGACAGGGGGGAAAAATGCTTACAATGAGCAGTTCTTC
-	TRBJ2-2	TRBV29-1	few	CSVEDRGSTAELFF	TGCAGCGTTGAAGATCGTGGGAGCACCGCGGAGCTGTTTTTT
-	TRBJ2-6	TRBV6-5	few	CASSYSQGHRTGANVLTF	TGTGCCAGCAGTTACTCACAAGGGCATCGTACTGGGGCCAACGTCCTGACTTTC
-	TRBJ1-1	TRBV4-1	-	CASSHPPGRSPKAFF	TGCGCCAGCAGCCATCCACCGGGCCGTTCCCCCAAAGCTTTCTTT